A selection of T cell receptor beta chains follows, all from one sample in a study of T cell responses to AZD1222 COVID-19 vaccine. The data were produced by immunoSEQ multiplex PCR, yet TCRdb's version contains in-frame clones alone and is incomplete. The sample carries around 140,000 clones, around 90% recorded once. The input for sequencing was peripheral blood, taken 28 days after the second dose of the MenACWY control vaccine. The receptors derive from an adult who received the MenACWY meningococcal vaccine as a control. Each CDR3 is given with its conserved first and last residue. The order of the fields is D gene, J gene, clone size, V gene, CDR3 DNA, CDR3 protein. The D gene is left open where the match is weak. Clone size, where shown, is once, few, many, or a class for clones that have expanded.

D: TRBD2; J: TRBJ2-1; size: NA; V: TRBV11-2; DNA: TGTGCCAGCAGCTTATATACGGGAGGGGCTTTAAGCTCCTACAATGAGCAGTTCTTC; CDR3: CASSLYTGGALSSYNEQFF
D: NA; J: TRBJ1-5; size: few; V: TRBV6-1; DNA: TGTGCCAGCAGTGAATACAGGAGTAGCAATCAGCCCCAGCATTTT; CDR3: CASSEYRSSNQPQHF
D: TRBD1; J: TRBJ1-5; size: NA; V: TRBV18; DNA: TGTGCCAGCTCACTTCGACAGGGGAATCAGCCCCAGCATTTT; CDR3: CASSLRQGNQPQHF
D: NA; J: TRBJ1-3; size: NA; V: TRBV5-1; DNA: TGCGCCAGCAGCTTGGATCCAGGGAGCGGAAACACCATATATTTT; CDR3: CASSLDPGSGNTIYF
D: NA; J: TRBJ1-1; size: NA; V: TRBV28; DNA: TGTGCCAGCAGTCTCCCCCCAGGGGCGAGGACTGAAGCTTTCTTT; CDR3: CASSLPPGARTEAFF
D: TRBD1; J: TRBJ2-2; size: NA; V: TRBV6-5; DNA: TGTGCCAGCAGCCCACAGGGGAGAGACACCGGGGAGCTGTTTTTT; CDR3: CASSPQGRDTGELFF
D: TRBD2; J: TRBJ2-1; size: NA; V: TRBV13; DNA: TGTGCCAGCAGCCTGGGACTAGCGGGAGTGACCTACAATGAGCAGTTCTTC; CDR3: CASSLGLAGVTYNEQFF
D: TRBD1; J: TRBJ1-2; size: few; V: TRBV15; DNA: TGTGCCACCAGCCCCGGACAGGGGGAAGCTGGCTACACCTTC; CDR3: CATSPGQGEAGYTF
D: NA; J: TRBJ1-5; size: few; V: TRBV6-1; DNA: TGTGCCAGCAGTGAAGGATGGGCAAATCAGCCCCAGCATTTT; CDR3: CASSEGWANQPQHF
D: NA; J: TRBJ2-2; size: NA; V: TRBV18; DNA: TGTGCCAGCTCAAAAACAGCCGACACCGGGGAGCTGTTTTTT; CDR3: CASSKTADTGELFF
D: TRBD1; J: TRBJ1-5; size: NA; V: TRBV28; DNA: TGTGCCAGCAGTATGCCGGGACAGGGGCAGCCCCAGCATTTT; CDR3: CASSMPGQGQPQHF
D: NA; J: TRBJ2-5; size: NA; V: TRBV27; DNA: TGTGCCAGCAGTCCAGGACAAGACCAAGAGACCCAGTACTTC; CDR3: CASSPGQDQETQYF
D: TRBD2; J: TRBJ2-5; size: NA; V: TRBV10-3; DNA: TGTGCCATCAGTCCCGGGACTAGTCGTGAGACCCAGTACTTC; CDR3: CAISPGTSRETQYF
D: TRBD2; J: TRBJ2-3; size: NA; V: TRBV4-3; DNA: TGCGCCAGCAGCCAAGATCTAGCGGGGGTGGCAGATACGCAGTATTTT; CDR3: CASSQDLAGVADTQYF
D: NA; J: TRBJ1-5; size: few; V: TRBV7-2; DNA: TGTGCCAGCAGCTTAGGATTGGGCCCACCCCAGCATTTT; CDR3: CASSLGLGPPQHF
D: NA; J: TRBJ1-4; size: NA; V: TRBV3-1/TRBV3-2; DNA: TGTGCCAGCAGCCAAGATTTGGCAGCAACTAATGAAAAACTGTTTTTT; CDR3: CASSQDLAATNEKLFF
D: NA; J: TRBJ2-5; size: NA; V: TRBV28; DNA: TGTGCCAGCATTCCAGGGGTAATCCAAGAGACCCAGTACTTC; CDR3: CASIPGVIQETQYF
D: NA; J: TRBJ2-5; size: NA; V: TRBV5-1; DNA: TGCGCCAGCAGCATTGGGGTGGACAGCCACCGGACCCAGTACTTC; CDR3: CASSIGVDSHRTQYF
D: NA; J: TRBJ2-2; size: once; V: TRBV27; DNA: TGTGCCAGCAGTTCCTGGTTATTGGGGTCGAACACCGGGGAGCTGTTTTTT; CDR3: CASSSWLLGSNTGELFF
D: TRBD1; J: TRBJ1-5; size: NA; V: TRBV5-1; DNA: TGCGCCAGCAGCTTGCACAGGGGGTCGTCTAGTAATCAGCCCCAGCATTTT; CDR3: CASSLHRGSSSNQPQHF
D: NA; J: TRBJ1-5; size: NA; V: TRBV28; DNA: TGTGCCAGCAGTTTCGTCGGGACCGTTTATAGCAATCAGCCCCAGCATTTT; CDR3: CASSFVGTVYSNQPQHF
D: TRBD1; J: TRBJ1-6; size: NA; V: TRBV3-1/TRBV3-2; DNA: TGTGCCAGCAGCCAAGGGGACAGCACCCACCTCCACTTT; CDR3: CASSQGDSTHLHF
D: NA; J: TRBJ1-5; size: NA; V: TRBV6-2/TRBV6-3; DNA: TGTGCCAGCAGTTCCCGGGCCCCACGGGATCAGCCCCAGCATTTT; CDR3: CASSSRAPRDQPQHF
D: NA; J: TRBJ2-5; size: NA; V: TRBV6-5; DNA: TGTGCCAGCACCGGGCTGGCCGAAGAGACCCAGTACTTC; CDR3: CASTGLAEETQYF